Reported below is one TCR beta chain. This CDR3 contains 16 residues. J was trimmed by 4 bases and V by 3 bases; bases with no gene match: 10. In germline, CDR1 is SGHAT, CDR2 FQDESV (reference sequence). Some clones are missing from TCRdb's copy, which holds only in-frame ones; the method was immunoSEQ multiplex PCR. The sample contains some 21,000 clones, 81% of which appear only once. The nonmyeloablative bone marrow transplants came from related graft donors, with transient mixed chimerism. The sample originates from a study of Tregs in tolerant kidney transplant recipients. This sample comprised CD8+ T cells from blood (PBMCs), obtained 6 months after the transplant. The chain is built from TRBV11-1 and TRBJ2-5; 8 bases line up with TRBD2. The clonotype was recovered from a human patient who received a combined kidney and bone marrow transplant. Some T cells may have originated in the graft donor. The CDR3 sequence is CASSFFGRALGETQYF. The CDR3 coding sequence is TGTGCCAGCAGCTTTTTCGGGAGGGCACTAGGAGAGACCCAGTACTTC. The full variable domain, in which reference TRBV11-1 and TRBJ2-5 provide the parts outside the CDR3, is EAEVAQSPRYKITEKSQAVAFWCDPISGHATLYWYRQILGQGPELLVQFQDESVVDDSQLPKDRFSAERLKGVDSTLKIQPAELGDSAMYLCASSFFGRALGETQYFGPGTRLLVL.